Listed below are T cell receptor beta chains from one sample, sequenced in a study of shared clonotypes between healthy human individuals. The protocol was immunoSEQ multiplex PCR, while the TCRdb copy is restricted to in-frame clones and leaves out a portion. Among some 1,100,000 clones, about 80% were seen once, and the ten largest hold 0.4% to 0.55%. Material for sequencing was memory CD4+ T cells from PBMCs. The receptors shown here come from a man between 18 and 29 years old in good health. Some clones in this sample may be carry-over from other donors' samples. CDR3s include the opening cysteine and the closing phenylalanine or tryptophan. Each record gives: CDR3 DNA, CDR3 protein, J gene, clone size, V gene, D gene. D genes are given only for firm matches. Clone size is shown for a subset of rows, as once, few, many or a class of expanded clone.

DNA: TGTGCCAGCAGTTCTCCCGCCTTGACAGCTCGAATTTGGGGATACACCTTC
CDR3: CASSSPALTARIWGYTF
J: TRBJ1-2
size: .
V: TRBV28
D: .

DNA: TGTGCCTGGAGTCGGGGGGACAGGGACAATTCACCCCTCCACTTT
CDR3: CAWSRGDRDNSPLHF
J: TRBJ1-6
size: few
V: TRBV30
D: TRBD1

DNA: TGCAGCGTTGAGGGGCTAGCGGGAGGGCTAGATACGCAGTATTTT
CDR3: CSVEGLAGGLDTQYF
J: TRBJ2-3
size: .
V: TRBV29-1
D: TRBD2

DNA: TGCGCCAGCAGCTTGATCGGGAGGGCCGTCGGGGAGCTGTTTTTT
CDR3: CASSLIGRAVGELFF
J: TRBJ2-2
size: many
V: TRBV5-1
D: TRBD2

DNA: TGCGCCAGCAGCTTGGTAACAGATACGCAGTATTTT
CDR3: CASSLVTDTQYF
J: TRBJ2-3
size: .
V: TRBV5-1
D: .

DNA: TGTGCCACCAGCAGAGATGGGGGGCAGGGAAGCGAAAAACTGTTTTTT
CDR3: CATSRDGGQGSEKLFF
J: TRBJ1-4
size: .
V: TRBV15
D: .

DNA: TGTGCCAGCAGCCCCAGACTAGCGGGCGCCCCTAGGTCCTACGAGCAGTACTTC
CDR3: CASSPRLAGAPRSYEQYF
J: TRBJ2-7
size: .
V: TRBV5-6
D: TRBD2

DNA: TGTGCCAGCAGCTTGGGACAGGGGGATAGCAATCAGCCCCAGCATTTT
CDR3: CASSLGQGDSNQPQHF
J: TRBJ1-5
size: .
V: TRBV7-9
D: TRBD1

DNA: TGTGCCAGCAGTTTAAAGGGGACCGGATTAGGGGGCTACACCTTC
CDR3: CASSLKGTGLGGYTF
J: TRBJ1-2
size: few
V: TRBV27
D: .

DNA: TGTGCCAGCAGCCGCATGGGGGGAGCGGGTACTGAAGCTTTCTTT
CDR3: CASSRMGGAGTEAFF
J: TRBJ1-1
size: .
V: TRBV9
D: .

DNA: TGCGCCAGCAGCTCCGGACAGGGCTCAGATACGCAGTATTTT
CDR3: CASSSGQGSDTQYF
J: TRBJ2-3
size: .
V: TRBV5-1
D: TRBD1

DNA: TGTGCCAGCAGCTTTAAGGTCACTGAAGCTTTCTTT
CDR3: CASSFKVTEAFF
J: TRBJ1-1
size: .
V: TRBV7-9
D: .

DNA: TGTGCCAGCAGCTTGCGCCCGCCGAACACCGGGGAGCTGTTTTTT
CDR3: CASSLRPPNTGELFF
J: TRBJ2-2
size: many
V: TRBV5-6
D: .

DNA: TGTGCCAGCAGTCCCCGGCGTAACACTGAAGCTTTCTTT
CDR3: CASSPRRNTEAFF
J: TRBJ1-1
size: .
V: TRBV6-5
D: .

DNA: TGTGCCAGCAGTTACTCGGGTCCGGGAAGCAATCAGCCCCAGCATTTT
CDR3: CASSYSGPGSNQPQHF
J: TRBJ1-5
size: few
V: TRBV6-5
D: .

DNA: TGCGCCAGCAGCCAAGGGGTAGGGGGCGGGACTTACGAGCAGTACTTC
CDR3: CASSQGVGGGTYEQYF
J: TRBJ2-7
size: .
V: TRBV4-3
D: .

DNA: TGTGCCAGCAGCTTAGGGGGCGGGAGCGGGACCGGGGAGCTGTTTTTT
CDR3: CASSLGGGSGTGELFF
J: TRBJ2-2
size: .
V: TRBV11-3
D: TRBD2

DNA: TGCGCCAGCAGCTTACAACCGGGACAGGGGTGGAACACTGAAGCTTTCTTT
CDR3: CASSLQPGQGWNTEAFF
J: TRBJ1-1
size: .
V: TRBV5-1
D: TRBD1

DNA: TGTGCCAGCAGGCAGGGTCAAGTCTACGAGCAGTACTTC
CDR3: CASRQGQVYEQYF
J: TRBJ2-7
size: .
V: TRBV6-6
D: .

DNA: TGTGCCAGCAGCCAAGAAGCTCGAGGGACAGGGGGCAGGAACATTCAGTACTTC
CDR3: CASSQEARGTGGRNIQYF
J: TRBJ2-4
size: .
V: TRBV14
D: TRBD1

DNA: TGCGCCAGCAGCTTGGACAACGCTGGAAACACCATATATTTT
CDR3: CASSLDNAGNTIYF
J: TRBJ1-3
size: .
V: TRBV5-1
D: .

DNA: TGTGCCAGCAGTCCCGTGGGACTGTCGACCTACGAGCAGTACTTC
CDR3: CASSPVGLSTYEQYF
J: TRBJ2-7
size: .
V: TRBV6-5
D: .

DNA: TGTGCCAGCAGCTTGGGACCCTCCTCCTACGAGCAGTACTTC
CDR3: CASSLGPSSYEQYF
J: TRBJ2-7
size: once
V: TRBV5-6
D: .

DNA: TGTGCCAGCAGTTTATTGGGACAGGGGAACACTGAAGCTTTCTTT
CDR3: CASSLLGQGNTEAFF
J: TRBJ1-1
size: .
V: TRBV27
D: TRBD1

DNA: TGTGCCAGCAGTGTTCCGGGACAGAGCTCGAGTGGCGAGCAGTACTTC
CDR3: CASSVPGQSSSGEQYF
J: TRBJ2-7
size: once
V: TRBV28
D: TRBD1

DNA: TGTGCCAGCAGCAGCGGGACAGGGGGCAGAGATACGCAGTATTTT
CDR3: CASSSGTGGRDTQYF
J: TRBJ2-3
size: .
V: TRBV7-3
D: TRBD1

DNA: TGCGCCAGCAGCATACAGGCGAACACTGAAGCTTTCTTT
CDR3: CASSIQANTEAFF
J: TRBJ1-1
size: .
V: TRBV5-1
D: .

DNA: TGTGCCAGCAGTCAAATTTCTAGCGGTGGCTCCTACAATGAGCAGTTCTTC
CDR3: CASSQISSGGSYNEQFF
J: TRBJ2-1
size: .
V: TRBV11-2
D: TRBD2

DNA: TGCAGTGCTCACAAGTGGGACTACACCTTC
CDR3: CSAHKWDYTF
J: TRBJ1-2
size: .
V: TRBV20-1
D: .

DNA: TGCGCCAGCAGCTTGGAAGGCGCCCGGAGATACACCGGGGAGCTGTTTTTT
CDR3: CASSLEGARRYTGELFF
J: TRBJ2-2
size: .
V: TRBV5-1
D: .

DNA: TGTGCCAGTAGTTCACAGGGTTTTTTCTATGGCTACACCTTC
CDR3: CASSSQGFFYGYTF
J: TRBJ1-2
size: .
V: TRBV19
D: .

DNA: TGTGCCAGCAGTGCGCGCCAGACCTCCTACGAGCAGTACTTC
CDR3: CASSARQTSYEQYF
J: TRBJ2-7
size: .
V: TRBV2
D: .

DNA: TGTGCCAGTAGCGGGAGATCCTACGAGCAGTACTTC
CDR3: CASSGRSYEQYF
J: TRBJ2-7
size: .
V: TRBV19
D: .

DNA: TGTGCCAGCAGCTTAGTGGGGAACACAGATACGCAGTATTTT
CDR3: CASSLVGNTDTQYF
J: TRBJ2-3
size: few
V: TRBV7-3
D: .

DNA: TGTGCCAGCAGACGAACCGGGACAGTTACTAGCGATTCAGATACGCAGTATTTT
CDR3: CASRRTGTVTSDSDTQYF
J: TRBJ2-3
size: .
V: TRBV13
D: .

DNA: TGTGCCAGCAGTGAAGGGGCCGGGGGGACCTATGGCTACACCTTC
CDR3: CASSEGAGGTYGYTF
J: TRBJ1-2
size: once
V: TRBV6-1
D: .

DNA: TGTGCCAGCAGTTTAGCGGGGGCCTACGAGCAGTACTTC
CDR3: CASSLAGAYEQYF
J: TRBJ2-7
size: .
V: TRBV25-1
D: TRBD2

DNA: TGTGCCAGCAGTTTCGGACAGGGTGGCGAGCAGTACTTC
CDR3: CASSFGQGGEQYF
J: TRBJ2-7
size: .
V: TRBV13
D: TRBD1

DNA: TGCGCCAGCAGTGATCGGACTAGCGTAGTGGGGACTGGCACAGATACGCAGTATTTT
CDR3: CASSDRTSVVGTGTDTQYF
J: TRBJ2-3
size: .
V: TRBV10-1
D: TRBD2

DNA: TGTGCCAGCACCTTACCCCAAGCTAACTATGGCTACACCTTC
CDR3: CASTLPQANYGYTF
J: TRBJ1-2
size: few
V: TRBV28
D: .

DNA: TGTGCCAGCAGTGGATCTAGGGGCGTTGCCCGGACCCAGTACTTC
CDR3: CASSGSRGVARTQYF
J: TRBJ2-5
size: .
V: TRBV6-5
D: .

DNA: TGTGCCAGCAGCTTAGAACTCTTCTACGAGCAGTACTTC
CDR3: CASSLELFYEQYF
J: TRBJ2-7
size: .
V: TRBV7-2
D: .

DNA: TGTGCCAGCTCACCCGCAGGGGGTGGAAACACCATATATTTT
CDR3: CASSPAGGGNTIYF
J: TRBJ1-3
size: .
V: TRBV18
D: TRBD1

DNA: TGTGCCAGCAGCGCGAGGGTCAGCGGGGAGCTGTTTTTT
CDR3: CASSARVSGELFF
J: TRBJ2-2
size: once
V: TRBV9
D: .

DNA: TGTGCCAGCAGGTCACAGGGGGCAAGCTACGAGCAGTACTTC
CDR3: CASRSQGASYEQYF
J: TRBJ2-7
size: .
V: TRBV2
D: TRBD1

DNA: TGTGCCAGCACCGGGGTTTTAAACTATGGCTACACCTTC
CDR3: CASTGVLNYGYTF
J: TRBJ1-2
size: .
V: TRBV2
D: .

DNA: TGCGCCAGCAGCTACCTTGGTAGCGGGGAGACCCAGTACTTC
CDR3: CASSYLGSGETQYF
J: TRBJ2-5
size: once
V: TRBV4-1
D: TRBD2

DNA: TGCGCCAGCAGCTTTGGGCGGGGGTTTAGCTCTGGGGCCAACGTCCTGACTTTC
CDR3: CASSFGRGFSSGANVLTF
J: TRBJ2-6
size: .
V: TRBV5-1
D: TRBD2

DNA: TGCGCCAGCAGCTTGGCCACTAGCACTGAGCAGTACTTC
CDR3: CASSLATSTEQYF
J: TRBJ2-7
size: .
V: TRBV5-1
D: .

DNA: TGTGCCAGCAGTGAATGGGGGGCCGCGACCCCCCAGCATTTT
CDR3: CASSEWGAATPQHF
J: TRBJ1-5
size: .
V: TRBV25-1
D: .

DNA: TGTGCCAGCAGTATAGAGGTAGAGGCAGATACGCAGTATTTT
CDR3: CASSIEVEADTQYF
J: TRBJ2-3
size: many
V: TRBV28
D: .

DNA: TGTGCCAGCAGCTTTAAGGGGGCTTACCAAGAGACCCAGTACTTC
CDR3: CASSFKGAYQETQYF
J: TRBJ2-5
size: .
V: TRBV7-9
D: TRBD1